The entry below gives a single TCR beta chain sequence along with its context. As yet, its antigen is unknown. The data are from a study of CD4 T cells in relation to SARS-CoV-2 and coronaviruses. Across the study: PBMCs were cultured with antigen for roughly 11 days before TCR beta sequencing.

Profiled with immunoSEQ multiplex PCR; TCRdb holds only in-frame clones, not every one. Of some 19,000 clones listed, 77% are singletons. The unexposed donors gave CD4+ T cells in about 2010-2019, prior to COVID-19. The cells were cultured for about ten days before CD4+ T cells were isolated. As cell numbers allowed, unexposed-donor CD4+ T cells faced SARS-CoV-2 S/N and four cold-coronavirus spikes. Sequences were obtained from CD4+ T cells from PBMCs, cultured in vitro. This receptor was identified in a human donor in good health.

CDR3 residues: CASSIAGTGLGSGELFF. The CDR3 nucleotides are TGTGCCAGTAGTATAGCTGGGACAGGCCTGGGGTCCGGGGAGCTGTTTTTT. V usage is TRBV19 and J usage is TRBJ2-2; 8 positions match TRBD1. The trim removed 1 base at V and 6 bases at J, leaving 10 bases unmatched. The CDR3 is made up of 17 amino acids. Germline lookup yields CDR1 LNHDA and CDR2 SQIVND (reference sequence).